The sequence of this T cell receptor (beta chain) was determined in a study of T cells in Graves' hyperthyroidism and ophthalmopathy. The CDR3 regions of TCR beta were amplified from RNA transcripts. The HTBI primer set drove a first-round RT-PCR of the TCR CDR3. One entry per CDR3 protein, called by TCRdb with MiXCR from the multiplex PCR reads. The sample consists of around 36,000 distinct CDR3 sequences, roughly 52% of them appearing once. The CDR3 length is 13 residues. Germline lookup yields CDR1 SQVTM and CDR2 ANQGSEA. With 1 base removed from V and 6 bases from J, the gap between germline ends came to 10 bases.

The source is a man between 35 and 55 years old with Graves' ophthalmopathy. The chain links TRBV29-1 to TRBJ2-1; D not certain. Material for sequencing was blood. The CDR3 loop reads CSVEGTVANEQFF. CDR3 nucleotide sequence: TGCAGCGTTGAAGGTACAGTTGCCAATGAGCAGTTCTTC.